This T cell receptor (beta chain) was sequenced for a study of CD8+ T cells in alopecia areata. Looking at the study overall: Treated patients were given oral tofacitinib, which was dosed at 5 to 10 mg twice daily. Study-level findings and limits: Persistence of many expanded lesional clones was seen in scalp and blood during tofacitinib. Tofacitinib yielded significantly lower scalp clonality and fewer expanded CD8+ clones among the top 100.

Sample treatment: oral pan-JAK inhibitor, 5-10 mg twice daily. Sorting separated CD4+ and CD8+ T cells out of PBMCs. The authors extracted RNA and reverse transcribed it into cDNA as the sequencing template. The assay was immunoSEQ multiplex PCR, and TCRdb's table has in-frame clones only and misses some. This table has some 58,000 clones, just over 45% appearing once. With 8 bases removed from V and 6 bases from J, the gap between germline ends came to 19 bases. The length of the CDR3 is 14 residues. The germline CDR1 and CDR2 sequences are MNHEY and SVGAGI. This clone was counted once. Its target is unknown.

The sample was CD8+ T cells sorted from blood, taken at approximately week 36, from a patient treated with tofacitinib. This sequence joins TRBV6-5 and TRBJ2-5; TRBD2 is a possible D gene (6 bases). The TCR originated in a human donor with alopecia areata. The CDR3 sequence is CASSPRPGGQTQYF. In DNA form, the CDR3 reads TGTGCCAGCTCACCCCGGCCCGGGGGACAGACCCAGTACTTC.